This T cell receptor beta chain was sequenced in a study of post-analysis software for immune sequencing data. Overall study context: The cohort encompassed relapsing-remitting, secondary progressive and progressive-relapsing multiple sclerosis disease courses.

The TCR beta cDNA libraries carried unique molecular identifiers. cDNA molecules numbering around 500,000 came from approximately 0.91 to 9.4 million T cells. One entry per CDR3 protein, called by TCRdb with MiXCR from the PCR reads. The sample includes a few hundred thousand distinct CDR3 sequences, 30% to 45% seen only once; the top ten take around an eighth. This CDR3 has 13 amino acids. CDR1 is SGHRS, CDR2 YFSETQ, per germline. Trimming took 3 bases from V and 5 from J, leaving 11 bases between them. This clonotype was counted between two and nine times. The target antigen is unknown. Study-level points and caveats: TRBV5-6, TRBV5-1 and TRBV20-1 were among five TRBV segments more frequent in patients than controls. When compared against controls, multiple sclerosis patients showed significantly lower normalized Chao1 diversity.

Input material: blood. The V and J genes are TRBV5-1 and TRBJ1-1; D gene uncertain. This TCR was recovered from a girl under 18 with multiple sclerosis. CDR3 sequence (DNA): TGCGCCAGCAGCTCTCAAGGCGGGACTGAAGCTTTCTTT. Its protein product is CASSSQGGTEAFF.